The sequence of this TCR beta chain was determined in a study of blood T cell repertoires in COVID-19. Study overall: Samples representing acute and convalescent COVID-19 were sourced from the United States, Italy and Spain.

Germline V gene sequence: CDR1 SEHNR, CDR2 FQNEAQ (reference sequence). The CDR3 loop spans 19 amino acids. V was cut by 2 bases and J by 5 bases, with 28 bases left in between. The data were produced by immunoSEQ multiplex PCR, yet TCRdb's version contains in-frame clones alone and is incomplete. In the table there are around 330,000 clones, 87% of which are singletons. Those who participated ranged in age from roughly 18 to 89 years and resided in under 25 US areas. The sequencing input was PBMCs or T cells enriched from blood (not recorded which). This receptor was taken from a woman between 18 and 30 years old who had recovered from COVID-19. The chain uses TRBV7-9 and TRBJ2-7; the D gene is possibly TRBD2 (6 bases). Written as DNA, the CDR3 is TGTGCCAGCAGCTTACCTCCCTGGGCGGGAAGGCAGGACTGGGACGAGCAGTACTTC. Amino acids: CASSLPPWAGRQDWDEQYF.